These T cell receptor beta chains were read from a single sample in a study of blood T cell repertoires in COVID-19. Only in-frame clones appear in the TCRdb table, and some are missing; sequencing was by immunoSEQ multiplex PCR. The data show 310,000 or so clones, around 87% seen once. The specimen sequenced was peripheral blood. These receptors all stem from a woman aged 50 to 60 who had recovered from COVID-19. Each CDR3 is given with its conserved first and last residue. The D gene is left open where the match is weak. Clone sizes are given selectively: once, few, many, or a class where the clone is expanded.

CDR3 protein: CASKARGQGRMNTEAFF
J gene: TRBJ1-1
D gene: TRBD1
clone size: .
V gene: TRBV19

CDR3 protein: CASSPQGFLPEQYF
J gene: TRBJ2-7
D gene: .
clone size: once
V gene: TRBV6-5

CDR3 protein: CASSPRGDYGYTF
J gene: TRBJ1-2
D gene: .
clone size: .
V gene: TRBV4-1

CDR3 protein: CASSPTWGGSTEAFF
J gene: TRBJ1-1
D gene: .
clone size: .
V gene: TRBV3-1/TRBV3-2

CDR3 protein: CASSELGASNEKLFF
J gene: TRBJ1-4
D gene: .
clone size: .
V gene: TRBV2

CDR3 protein: CASSPRTGGHEQYF
J gene: TRBJ2-7
D gene: TRBD1
clone size: once
V gene: TRBV9

CDR3 protein: CASSSSTGDGNTIYF
J gene: TRBJ1-3
D gene: TRBD1
clone size: .
V gene: TRBV5-1

CDR3 protein: CASSVGRGSGELFF
J gene: TRBJ2-2
D gene: TRBD2
clone size: .
V gene: TRBV9

CDR3 protein: CASSLSTSGEQYF
J gene: TRBJ2-7
D gene: TRBD2
clone size: once
V gene: TRBV28

CDR3 protein: CASSLSGTTPEQYF
J gene: TRBJ2-7
D gene: TRBD2
clone size: .
V gene: TRBV7-8

CDR3 protein: CASSLLSNTGELFF
J gene: TRBJ2-2
D gene: .
clone size: .
V gene: TRBV2

CDR3 protein: CASSVGIPGQYYNEQFF
J gene: TRBJ2-1
D gene: TRBD1
clone size: .
V gene: TRBV9

CDR3 protein: CASTQGGVETQYF
J gene: TRBJ2-5
D gene: .
clone size: .
V gene: TRBV5-6

CDR3 protein: CASSRPGQGVAGELFF
J gene: TRBJ2-2
D gene: TRBD1
clone size: .
V gene: TRBV4-1

CDR3 protein: CASSYSPGNTEAFF
J gene: TRBJ1-1
D gene: .
clone size: .
V gene: TRBV6-6

CDR3 protein: CASRRGGESYGYTF
J gene: TRBJ1-2
D gene: .
clone size: .
V gene: TRBV5-4

CDR3 protein: CASSQYFAGPPEAFF
J gene: TRBJ1-1
D gene: .
clone size: .
V gene: TRBV4-1

CDR3 protein: CASRPTSGNEQFF
J gene: TRBJ2-1
D gene: TRBD2
clone size: .
V gene: TRBV12-3/TRBV12-4

CDR3 protein: CATSDTQQRYSYNEQFF
J gene: TRBJ2-1
D gene: .
clone size: few
V gene: TRBV24-1

CDR3 protein: CASSVNYGYTF
J gene: TRBJ1-2
D gene: .
clone size: .
V gene: TRBV19

CDR3 protein: CACIKGQGYNSPLHF
J gene: TRBJ1-6
D gene: TRBD1
clone size: .
V gene: TRBV30

CDR3 protein: CASSQDPSGSIEQYF
J gene: TRBJ2-7
D gene: TRBD2
clone size: .
V gene: TRBV3-1/TRBV3-2

CDR3 protein: CSADSLSGNTIYF
J gene: TRBJ1-3
D gene: .
clone size: .
V gene: TRBV29-1

CDR3 protein: CASSAFDRAVSTDTQYF
J gene: TRBJ2-3
D gene: TRBD1
clone size: once
V gene: TRBV19

CDR3 protein: CASSTTGVAGGYTF
J gene: TRBJ1-2
D gene: TRBD1
clone size: once
V gene: TRBV5-8

CDR3 protein: CASSPQGILEKLFF
J gene: TRBJ1-4
D gene: TRBD1
clone size: .
V gene: TRBV6-5

CDR3 protein: CASSQDERGHTF
J gene: TRBJ1-2
D gene: TRBD1
clone size: few
V gene: TRBV3-1/TRBV3-2

CDR3 protein: CASSPWTGDTNTEAFF
J gene: TRBJ1-1
D gene: TRBD1
clone size: once
V gene: TRBV28

CDR3 protein: CASSLAGAPDTQYF
J gene: TRBJ2-3
D gene: TRBD2
clone size: .
V gene: TRBV5-1

CDR3 protein: CASTSSGGASSPLHF
J gene: TRBJ1-6
D gene: .
clone size: .
V gene: TRBV27

CDR3 protein: CASSFSGTGTDTQYF
J gene: TRBJ2-3
D gene: TRBD2
clone size: medium-sized
V gene: TRBV6-4

CDR3 protein: CASSPSRVNTEAFF
J gene: TRBJ1-1
D gene: .
clone size: .
V gene: TRBV6-5

CDR3 protein: CASSPQGVSGELFF
J gene: TRBJ2-2
D gene: .
clone size: .
V gene: TRBV18

CDR3 protein: CASSQDSSRVYGYTF
J gene: TRBJ1-2
D gene: .
clone size: few
V gene: TRBV4-3

CDR3 protein: CASSQNSKRPKNIQYF
J gene: TRBJ2-4
D gene: .
clone size: .
V gene: TRBV3-1/TRBV3-2

CDR3 protein: CASSLSSAQETQYF
J gene: TRBJ2-5
D gene: .
clone size: many
V gene: TRBV27

CDR3 protein: CASIGAQNTEAFF
J gene: TRBJ1-1
D gene: .
clone size: .
V gene: TRBV6-5

CDR3 protein: CASKEGQGSYNEQFF
J gene: TRBJ2-1
D gene: TRBD1
clone size: few
V gene: TRBV2

CDR3 protein: CASSLGDRVDQPQHF
J gene: TRBJ1-5
D gene: TRBD1
clone size: .
V gene: TRBV7-8

CDR3 protein: CASSFLASGYNEQFF
J gene: TRBJ2-1
D gene: TRBD2
clone size: .
V gene: TRBV27

CDR3 protein: CASSLGAGGNLYGYTF
J gene: TRBJ1-2
D gene: TRBD1
clone size: .
V gene: TRBV7-8

CDR3 protein: CAWKGGGEQFF
J gene: TRBJ2-1
D gene: .
clone size: .
V gene: TRBV30

CDR3 protein: CASSYTDSSEQFF
J gene: TRBJ2-1
D gene: .
clone size: .
V gene: TRBV6-5

CDR3 protein: CASSLGVAGGGRTDTQYF
J gene: TRBJ2-3
D gene: TRBD2
clone size: few
V gene: TRBV7-9

CDR3 protein: CASSLQQGGNSPLHF
J gene: TRBJ1-6
D gene: TRBD1
clone size: .
V gene: TRBV28

CDR3 protein: CASSYITGFNEQFF
J gene: TRBJ2-1
D gene: .
clone size: .
V gene: TRBV7-9

CDR3 protein: CSGGQVNYGYTF
J gene: TRBJ1-2
D gene: .
clone size: .
V gene: TRBV29-1

CDR3 protein: CASGGTGGTEAFF
J gene: TRBJ1-1
D gene: TRBD1
clone size: .
V gene: TRBV6-5

CDR3 protein: CASSYSGGGLYGYTF
J gene: TRBJ1-2
D gene: .
clone size: .
V gene: TRBV6-6

CDR3 protein: CASSLPPGQDFAGELFF
J gene: TRBJ2-2
D gene: TRBD1
clone size: .
V gene: TRBV27

CDR3 protein: CASRGRAESTYEQYF
J gene: TRBJ2-7
D gene: TRBD2
clone size: .
V gene: TRBV2

CDR3 protein: CAWRPGQLKSYEQYF
J gene: TRBJ2-7
D gene: TRBD1
clone size: .
V gene: TRBV30

CDR3 protein: CASSRQGAGEQYF
J gene: TRBJ2-7
D gene: TRBD1
clone size: .
V gene: TRBV6-5

CDR3 protein: CTSSQDGGYGYTF
J gene: TRBJ1-2
D gene: .
clone size: .
V gene: TRBV1

CDR3 protein: CASSYEQPYNSPLHF
J gene: TRBJ1-6
D gene: .
clone size: .
V gene: TRBV6-5

CDR3 protein: CAITRGQGYYGYTF
J gene: TRBJ1-2
D gene: TRBD1
clone size: .
V gene: TRBV10-3

CDR3 protein: CASSLSWDTRYEQYF
J gene: TRBJ2-7
D gene: .
clone size: .
V gene: TRBV7-2

CDR3 protein: CASSLESSYNEQFF
J gene: TRBJ2-1
D gene: .
clone size: .
V gene: TRBV5-1

CDR3 protein: CASSPRQGHSTEAFF
J gene: TRBJ1-1
D gene: TRBD1
clone size: .
V gene: TRBV9

CDR3 protein: CASSLGQAANEQFF
J gene: TRBJ2-1
D gene: .
clone size: .
V gene: TRBV7-7